These T cell receptor beta chains were read from a single sample in a study of blood T cells in healthy people across ages. Each CDR3 protein gets one entry after TCRdb re-called the 5' RACE reads with MiXCR. The sample lists hundreds of thousands of distinct CDR3 sequences, roughly 32% occurring once. What was sequenced was blood. These receptors were collected from an elderly woman in good health. CDR3s include the opening cysteine and the closing phenylalanine or tryptophan. The D gene is left open where the match is weak. Not every row has a clone size; where given, it reads once, few, many or a size class.

CDR3: CASSPKGTPGLEQYF
DNA: TGTGCCAGCAGCCCTAAGGGGACCCCCGGGCTCGAGCAGTACTTC
size: many
D: NA
V: TRBV3-1
J: TRBJ2-7

CDR3: CAIRDGEGRSYEQYF
DNA: TGTGCCATCAGGGATGGGGAGGGGAGGTCCTACGAGCAGTACTTC
size: many
D: TRBD2
V: TRBV10-3
J: TRBJ2-7

CDR3: CASSFINEQFF
DNA: TGTGCCAGCAGTTTCATTAATGAGCAGTTCTTC
size: many
D: NA
V: TRBV12-3/TRBV12-4
J: TRBJ2-1

CDR3: CASRPSWIQETQYF
DNA: TGTGCCAGCAGGCCCTCCTGGATCCAGGAGACCCAGTACTTC
size: NA
D: NA
V: TRBV27
J: TRBJ2-5

CDR3: CASSPGTGTLDNYGYTF
DNA: TGCGCCAGCAGCCCTGGGACAGGGACTCTAGATAACTATGGCTACACCTTC
size: many
D: TRBD1
V: TRBV4-3
J: TRBJ1-2

CDR3: CASRGGGGSGSPLHF
DNA: TGTGCCAGCAGAGGTGGAGGGGGCAGTGGTTCACCCCTCCACTTT
size: few
D: TRBD1
V: TRBV6-4
J: TRBJ1-6

CDR3: CASSLASGGAVTQYF
DNA: TGCGCCAGCAGCTTGGCAAGCGGGGGGGCCGTTACGCAGTATTTT
size: NA
D: TRBD2
V: TRBV5-1
J: TRBJ2-3

CDR3: CASNPTGQDYEQYF
DNA: TGCGCCAGCAACCCGACAGGGCAGGATTACGAGCAGTACTTC
size: NA
D: TRBD1
V: TRBV5-1
J: TRBJ2-7

CDR3: CASSERRGVELFF
DNA: TGTGCCAGCAGTGAACGCAGGGGTGTGGAACTGTTTTTT
size: NA
D: NA
V: TRBV6-1
J: TRBJ1-4

CDR3: CASSVTANTEAFF
DNA: TGTGCCAGCAGTGTCACGGCGAACACTGAAGCTTTCTTT
size: NA
D: NA
V: TRBV6-1
J: TRBJ1-1

CDR3: CASRRGAVANYGYTF
DNA: TGTGCCAGCAGAAGGGGGGCCGTCGCCAACTATGGCTACACCTTC
size: many
D: NA
V: TRBV6-1
J: TRBJ1-2

CDR3: CASSFSGVDTQYF
DNA: TGTGCCAGCAGTTTTTCCGGGGTAGATACGCAGTATTTT
size: NA
D: NA
V: TRBV12-3/TRBV12-4
J: TRBJ2-3

CDR3: CASSVDPRNTEAFF
DNA: TGTGCCAGCAGCGTAGATCCTAGGAACACTGAAGCTTTCTTT
size: NA
D: NA
V: TRBV9
J: TRBJ1-1

CDR3: CASSLILAGGPKTQYF
DNA: TGCGCCAGCAGCTTGATTCTAGCGGGGGGGCCGAAGACCCAGTACTTC
size: few
D: TRBD2
V: TRBV5-1
J: TRBJ2-5

CDR3: CASSVEGGLGENEQFF
DNA: TGTGCCAGCAGCGTAGAGGGGGGGCTAGGGGAGAATGAGCAGTTCTTC
size: many
D: NA
V: TRBV9
J: TRBJ2-1

CDR3: CASSEPGNTEAFF
DNA: TGTGCCAGCAGCGAACCGGGAAACACTGAAGCTTTCTTT
size: few
D: NA
V: TRBV7-9
J: TRBJ1-1

CDR3: CASSQDLRESGTDTQYF
DNA: TGCGCCAGCAGCCAAGATCTTCGGGAGTCTGGCACAGATACGCAGTATTTT
size: once
D: NA
V: TRBV4-2
J: TRBJ2-3

CDR3: CASSVGGGRNYGYTF
DNA: TGTGCCAGCAGCGTAGGTGGGGGTCGCAACTATGGCTACACCTTC
size: many
D: NA
V: TRBV9
J: TRBJ1-2

CDR3: CASKEGMGATDTQYF
DNA: TGCGCCAGTAAGGAGGGTATGGGGGCCACAGATACGCAGTATTTT
size: many
D: NA
V: TRBV5-1
J: TRBJ2-3

CDR3: CASSLDGTEAFF
DNA: TGCGCCAGCAGCTTGGATGGCACTGAAGCTTTCTTT
size: many
D: NA
V: TRBV5-1
J: TRBJ1-1

CDR3: CASRDSSTGELFF
DNA: TGCGCCAGCCGGGACAGTTCCACCGGGGAGCTGTTTTTT
size: few
D: TRBD1
V: TRBV5-1
J: TRBJ2-2

CDR3: CASSQTTGTGVETQYF
DNA: TGTGCCAGCAGCCAAACCACCGGGACAGGGGTGGAGACCCAGTACTTC
size: many
D: TRBD1
V: TRBV9
J: TRBJ2-5

CDR3: CSATDPGVGETQYF
DNA: TGCAGTGCCACGGACCCAGGGGTTGGGGAGACCCAGTACTTC
size: many
D: NA
V: TRBV20-1
J: TRBJ2-5

CDR3: CASSREGRGEKLFF
DNA: TGCGCCAGTTCTCGAGAAGGGAGGGGTGAAAAACTGTTTTTT
size: NA
D: NA
V: TRBV5-1
J: TRBJ1-4

CDR3: CATSDFGTGGQETQYF
DNA: TGTGCCACCAGTGACTTTGGGACAGGGGGCCAAGAGACCCAGTACTTC
size: NA
D: TRBD1
V: TRBV24-1
J: TRBJ2-5

CDR3: CSAPAGQETQYF
DNA: TGCAGTGCTCCGGCTGGGCAAGAGACCCAGTACTTC
size: many
D: NA
V: TRBV20-1
J: TRBJ2-5

CDR3: CAARRDRVGNEQFF
DNA: TGTGCCGCCCGCCGGGACAGGGTTGGAAATGAGCAGTTCTTC
size: few
D: TRBD1
V: TRBV10-3
J: TRBJ2-1

CDR3: CASSLGYREGAASEKLFF
DNA: TGTGCCAGCAGCTTAGGGTACAGGGAAGGCGCGGCTAGTGAAAAACTGTTTTTT
size: NA
D: NA
V: TRBV7-9
J: TRBJ1-4

CDR3: CASSLPNGGTQRSGANVLTF
DNA: TGTGCCAGCAGTCTCCCAAATGGGGGGACCCAGCGCTCTGGGGCCAACGTCCTGACTTTC
size: NA
D: NA
V: TRBV6-2/TRBV6-3
J: TRBJ2-6

CDR3: CASSLTAGRISEAFF
DNA: TGCGCCAGCAGCTTGACGGCAGGGAGGATATCTGAAGCTTTCTTT
size: NA
D: NA
V: TRBV5-1
J: TRBJ1-1

CDR3: CASSLGMEEFSGYEQYF
DNA: TGTGCCAGCAGCTTAGGGATGGAGGAATTTTCCGGATACGAGCAGTACTTC
size: many
D: NA
V: TRBV13
J: TRBJ2-7

CDR3: CSVLAGGSTDTQYF
DNA: TGCAGCGTTTTAGCGGGAGGGAGCACAGATACGCAGTATTTT
size: NA
D: TRBD2
V: TRBV29-1
J: TRBJ2-3

CDR3: CASSRDGNYGYTF
DNA: TGTGCCAGCAGTCGGGACGGCAACTATGGCTACACCTTC
size: many
D: NA
V: TRBV5-6
J: TRBJ1-2

CDR3: CASSQDTRQPQHF
DNA: TGTGCCAGCAGCCAAGATACCAGACAGCCCCAGCATTTT
size: many
D: NA
V: TRBV3-1
J: TRBJ1-5

CDR3: CASSFFGYEQYF
DNA: TGTGCCAGCAGCTTTTTTGGCTACGAGCAGTACTTC
size: NA
D: NA
V: TRBV7-9
J: TRBJ2-7

CDR3: CSAPASLAGGPYEQYF
DNA: TGCAGTGCGCCAGCATCCCTAGCGGGGGGACCCTACGAGCAGTACTTC
size: NA
D: TRBD2
V: TRBV20-1
J: TRBJ2-7

CDR3: CASSVLREWPYNEQFF
DNA: TGTGCCAGCAGTGTTCTCCGGGAGTGGCCCTACAATGAGCAGTTCTTC
size: many
D: NA
V: TRBV25-1
J: TRBJ2-1

CDR3: CASSPDTVKNTEAFF
DNA: TGTGCCAGCAGTCCCGACACTGTTAAGAACACTGAAGCTTTCTTT
size: NA
D: NA
V: TRBV2
J: TRBJ1-1

CDR3: CSASVSGGSTDTQYF
DNA: TGCAGTGCTAGTGTTAGCGGGGGAAGCACAGATACGCAGTATTTT
size: many
D: TRBD2
V: TRBV20-1
J: TRBJ2-3

CDR3: CASFQYGGNTEAFF
DNA: TGTGCCAGTTTCCAATACGGGGGGAACACTGAAGCTTTCTTT
size: NA
D: NA
V: TRBV19
J: TRBJ1-1

CDR3: CASSERGDPYNSPLHF
DNA: TGTGCCAGCAGCGAGAGGGGGGACCCCTATAATTCACCCCTCCACTTT
size: NA
D: NA
V: TRBV9
J: TRBJ1-6

CDR3: CASRRTGGSSYEQYF
DNA: TGTGCCAGCAGGCGGACAGGGGGGAGCTCCTACGAGCAGTACTTC
size: NA
D: TRBD1
V: TRBV7-2
J: TRBJ2-7

CDR3: CAISESGSSQPQHF
DNA: TGTGCCATCAGTGAGTCGGGGTCATCCCAGCCCCAGCATTTT
size: many
D: NA
V: TRBV10-3
J: TRBJ1-5